What follows are 27 T cell receptor beta chains derived from one specimen sequenced in a study of T cell repertoires in aging, cancer and after chemotherapy. Peripheral blood genomic DNA, not sorted cells or RNA, was the template. Rearranged V-D-J TRB sequences were amplified with a mixed TRB-A/B primer pool. One entry per CDR3 protein results from TCRdb running MiXCR on the multiplex PCR reads. The data show 9,000 to 13,000 distinct CDR3 sequences, less than 30% seen once. Input material: blood. These receptor sequences come from a human donor in good health.

The chain employs TRBV12-3 or TRBV12-4 and TRBJ2-5; 7 bases fit TRBD1. The CDR3 sequence is 15 residues long. V was clipped by 5 bases and J by 2 bases; unmatched bases: 8. CDR3 amino acids: CASSQTGSGQETQYF. Here the CDR3 DNA reads TGTGCCAGCAGTCAGACAGGGTCTGGACAAGAGACCCAGTACTTC.

This clonotype is classed as medium-sized. The V gene is TRBV30, the J gene TRBJ1-2; 7 bases match TRBD1. CDR1 and CDR2 (germline): GTSNPN, SVGIG (reference sequence). Germline trimming cut 7 bases from V and 6 bases from J; bases unmatched to any gene: 11. The CDR3 consists of 13 residues. CDR3 sequence: CASGALTGHGYTF. The CDR3 DNA is TGTGCCTCCGGAGCTCTGACAGGGCATGGCTACACCTTC.

By share, this clonotype counts as medium-sized. The genes are TRBV6-5 and TRBJ2-3, with 7 bases that match TRBD1. CDR3 length: 17 residues. The J segment lost 1 base and the V segment lost 0 bases, leaving 7 bases of the junction unmatched. Germline V lookup: CDR1 MNHEY, CDR2 SVGAGI. The CDR3 DNA reads TGTGCCAGCAGTTACTCGACAGGGCTGCTTGGCACAGATACGCAGTATTTT. Translated: CASSYSTGLLGTDTQYF.

By share, this clonotype ranks as medium-sized. The gene calls are TRBV29-1 and TRBJ1-1; D gene ambiguous. From germline, CDR1 is SQVTM and CDR2 ANQGSEA. The CDR3 spans 12 residues. CDR3 protein: CKVRTAGDEAFF. The CDR3 DNA sequence: TGCAAGGTTAGGACGGCCGGTGATGAAGCTTTCTTT.

The V gene is TRBV13, the J gene TRBJ2-5, with a weak D call TRBD2 (5 bases). Trimming took 0 bases from V and 6 from J, leaving 5 bases between them. CDR1 is PRHDT and CDR2 is FYEKMQ in the germline V gene (reference sequence). CDR3 size: 12 residues. The CDR3 nucleotides read TGTGCCAGCAGCTTAGGCGGGAAGACCCAGTACTTC. Translated: CASSLGGKTQYF.

The J gene is TRBJ2-4, the V gene TRBV7-6, with 7 bases lining up with TRBD2. This CDR3 has 14 amino acids. Germline CDR1 is SGHVS and CDR2 is FNYEAQ. The junction had 13 bases not matched to a gene; V was cut back by 5 bases and J by 12 bases. CDR3 nucleotides: TGTGCCAGCAGCCCGGGGGGACGGAGCGACAATCAGTACTTC. This codes for CASSPGGRSDNQYF.

Relative to its sample, this clonotype is medium-sized (0.01 to 0.1%). The V and J genes are TRBV29-1 and TRBJ1-1, with D possibly being TRBD1 (5 bases). The CDR3 is 13 residues long. Germline CDR1 reads SQVTM; CDR2 reads ANQGSEA. V gave up 3 bases and J gave up 0 bases, with 8 bases separating them. The CDR3 spells CSVDQGMNTEAFF. The CDR3 DNA sequence: TGCAGCGTTGATCAGGGCATGAACACTGAAGCTTTCTTT.

The chain uses TRBV30 and TRBJ2-2; 7 bases agree with TRBD1. CDR1 and CDR2 (germline): GTSNPN, SVGIG (reference sequence). V lost 4 bases and J lost 6; bases outside the gene matches: 8. CDR3 length equals 14 residues. The CDR3 is CAWNIRGSAGELFF. For the CDR3, the DNA is TGTGCCTGGAACATCAGGGGGTCGGCCGGGGAGCTGTTTTTT.

The rearrangement joins TRBV9 to TRBJ2-3, with 12 bases identical to TRBD2. The junction had 5 bases not matched to a gene; V was cut back by 0 bases and J by 3 bases. Germline CDR1 reads SGDLS; CDR2 reads YYNGEE. The CDR3 covers 17 residues. The CDR3 DNA sequence: TGTGCCAGCAGCGTAGCACTAGCGGGAGGCGGAACAGATACGCAGTATTTT. Translation: CASSVALAGGGTDTQYF.

The chain combines TRBV11-2 with TRBJ2-3; D gene unclear. From germline, CDR1 is SGHAT and CDR2 FQNNGV. The CDR3 runs 13 residues. V lost 3 bases and J lost 8, with 12 bases in between. The DNA for the CDR3 is TGTGCCAGCAGCTTGAAGAGGTCAGGTACGCAGTATTTT. Protein sequence: CASSLKRSGTQYF.

The chain carries TRBV28 and TRBJ1-5; the match to TRBD1 covers 7 bases. Germline CDR1 reads MDHEN; CDR2 reads SYDVKM. The CDR3 runs to 17 residues. With 4 bases clipped from V and 5 bases from J, the junction kept 14 bases outside the gene matches. CDR3 loop: CASSYGRQGSFHQPQHF. The CDR3, as DNA: TGTGCCAGCAGTTACGGGCGACAGGGTTCTTTCCATCAGCCCCAGCATTTT.

The rearrangement uses TRBV6-2 or TRBV6-3 and TRBJ2-7; D is undetermined. Trimming removed 5 bases at V and 4 bases at J, with 9 bases between. Germline V gives CDR1 MNHEY, CDR2 SVGEGT. The CDR3 totals 12 residues. Here the CDR3 DNA reads TGTGCCAGCAGTAGACTGGGATACGAGCAGTACTTC. Amino acid sequence: CASSRLGYEQYF.

This clonotype was observed a handful of times. The chain couples TRBV27 to TRBJ2-1, with 9 bases lining up with TRBD2. From germline, CDR1 is MNHEY and CDR2 SMNVEV (reference sequence). V shed 4 bases, J shed 6 bases, and the junction held 7 bases outside the gene matches. This CDR3 is built from 15 residues. CDR3 in DNA: TGTGCCAGCAGTTCACTAGCGGGCCTTCTCAATGAGCAGTTCTTC. Its translation: CASSSLAGLLNEQFF.

Turning to this clonotype: A much larger clone lies a single base off, so this may be a read error. This sequence joins TRBV19 and TRBJ2-2; D is unclear. V gave up 5 bases and J gave up 0 bases, with 4 bases separating them. Looked up from germline, CDR1 is LNHDA and CDR2 is SQIVND (reference sequence). The CDR3 runs to 13 residues. CDR3 protein: CASSYANTGELFF. DNA for the CDR3: TGTGCCAGTAGTTATGCGAACACCGGGGAGCTGTTTTTT.

This clonotype showed up just a few times. This rearrangement joins TRBV18 to TRBJ1-6, with no clear D. Germline loops: CDR1 KGHSH, CDR2 LQKENI. Trimming took 3 bases from V and 14 from J, leaving 14 bases between them. The CDR3 covers 13 residues. DNA of the CDR3: TGTGCCAGCTCACCCTCGCACCACACTGCCCTCCACTTT. Its translation: CASSPSHHTALHF. The full variable domain, with the rest looked up from reference TRBV18 and TRBJ1-6, is NAGVMQNPRHLVRRRGQEARLRCSPMKGHSHVYWYRQLPEEGLKFMVYLQKENIIDESGMPKERFSAEFPKEGPSILRIQQVVRGDSAAYFCASSPSHHTALHFGNGTRLTVT.

Relative to its sample, this clonotype is medium-sized. The chain employs TRBV20-1 and TRBJ1-1; D is uncertain. Germline V lookup: CDR1 DFQATT, CDR2 SNEGSKA (reference sequence). This CDR3 is 13 amino acids long. V shed 6 bases and J shed 2 bases, with 13 bases lying between them. In DNA, the CDR3 is TGCAGTGCAACGGGAGCTGGAAACACTGAAGCTTTCTTT. This gives the protein CSATGAGNTEAFF.

Concerning this clonotype: A junction end diverges from the germline sequence, so it may reflect a read error. The chain uses TRBV6-1 and TRBJ2-7, with a tentative D call TRBD2 (5 bases). Looked up from germline, CDR1 is MNHNS and CDR2 is SASEGT. This CDR3 region has 15 residues. The CDR3 DNA follows: TGCGCCAGCAGTTCTAGTGGGAGTAAGATCAACGAGCAGTACTTC. This encodes CASSSSGSKINEQYF.

This clonotype occurred once. The genes are TRBV29-1 and TRBJ2-7, with a tentative D call TRBD2 (6 bases). The DNA end favors TRBJ2-1, so the J call may be wrong. The germline V gene has CDR1 SQVTM and CDR2 ANQGSEA. The CDR3 contains 13 residues. CDR3 region: CSVVGLTRGEQFF. The CDR3 bases are TGCAGCGTCGTCGGATTGACTAGGGGAGAGCAGTTCTTC.

This clonotype was seen more than once but under ten times. The chain employs TRBV12-3 or TRBV12-4 and TRBJ1-2; no definite D call. The CDR3 spans 14 residues. The V gene lost 3 bases and the J gene lost 4 bases, with 12 bases spanning the gap. The chain's CDR3 is CASSFWARGYGYTF. For the CDR3, the DNA is TGTGCCAGCAGTTTTTGGGCGCGAGGCTATGGCTACACCTTC.

The rearrangement joins TRBV11-1 to TRBJ2-1, with D possibly TRBD2 on 5 matching bases. Per the germline V gene, CDR1 is SGHAT and CDR2 is FQDESV (reference sequence). There are 15 residues in the CDR3. The V and J ends lost 5 bases and 7 bases respectively, with 18 bases between them. The CDR3 DNA reads as TGTGCCAGCAGCCAACGGACTGCACGGGCAAATGAGCAGTTCTTC. Protein product: CASSQRTARANEQFF.

By share, this clonotype ranks as medium-sized (0.01 to 0.1%). This chain uses TRBV5-4 with TRBJ1-2, with 10 bases identical to TRBD1. The CDR3 has 13 residues. CDR1 is SGHNT, CDR2 YYREEE, per germline (reference sequence). Trimming removed 4 bases from V and 6 bases from J; junction bases left unmatched: 3. CDR3 in amino acids: CASSATGGDGYTF. Here the CDR3 DNA reads TGTGCCAGCAGCGCGACAGGGGGCGATGGCTACACCTTC. Complete variable domain (other parts from reference TRBV5-4 and TRBJ1-2): ETGVTQSPTHLIKTRGQQVTLRCSSQSGHNTVSWYQQALGQGPQFIFQYYREEENGRGNFPPRFSGLQFPNYSSELNVNALELDDSALYLCASSATGGDGYTFGSGTRLTVV.

This sequence joins TRBV24-1 and TRBJ1-3, with D possibly TRBD1 on 5 matching bases. Trimming cost V 3 bases and J 1 base, with 12 bases left between them. This CDR3 comprises 16 residues. Germline CDR1 and CDR2: KGHDR and SFDVKD. The CDR3 DNA reads TGTGCCACCAGTGATATAGGGGCGCGGTCTGGAAACACCATATATTTT. Amino acid sequence: CATSDIGARSGNTIYF.

This chain links TRBV5-1 with TRBJ2-2; no clear D gene. V dropped 0 bases and J dropped 0 bases, with 6 bases sitting between them. Germline V gene sequence: CDR1 SGHRS, CDR2 YFSETQ. There are 15 residues in the CDR3. CDR3 residues: CASSLEVSNTGELFF. The CDR3 DNA reads TGCGCCAGCAGCTTGGAAGTATCGAACACCGGGGAGCTGTTTTTT.

Here the CDR3 reads CASSIFGGFTYNEQFF. The CDR3 DNA reads TGTGCCAGTAGTATATTCGGGGGATTTACCTACAATGAGCAGTTCTTC. This chain uses TRBV19 with TRBJ2-1, with D perhaps TRBD2 (6 bases). Trimming cost V 2 bases and J 2 bases, with 13 bases left between them. This CDR3 contains 16 residues. Germline V gene lookup returns CDR1 LNHDA and CDR2 SQIVND (reference sequence).

This clonotype was seen only a few times. The V call is TRBV13, the J call TRBJ2-7; 9 bases align to TRBD2. The germline V gene encodes CDR1 PRHDT and CDR2 FYEKMQ (reference sequence). The length of the CDR3 is 14 residues. V shed 4 bases, J shed 3 bases, and the junction held 4 bases outside the gene matches. CDR3 DNA: TGTGCCAGCAGCTCCAGACTAGCGGTCTACGAGCAGTACTTC. It specifies CASSSRLAVYEQYF.

The J gene is TRBJ2-1, the V gene TRBV30; the D gene is possibly TRBD2 (6 bases). V gave up 5 bases and J gave up 7 bases, with 18 bases separating them. This CDR3 is 14 amino acids long. CDR1 is GTSNPN and CDR2 is SVGIG in the germline V gene (reference sequence). The DNA of the CDR3 is TGTGCCTGGGTGAGCGGGCTTGGGTTGAATGAGCAGTTCTTC. Translated, it gives CAWVSGLGLNEQFF.

This clonotype is medium-sized within its sample. The V call is TRBV29-1, the J call TRBJ1-2, with 9 bases lining up with TRBD1. Per germline, CDR1 SQVTM and CDR2 ANQGSEA. V trimming: 3 bases; J trimming: 7 bases; junction bases outside the gene matches: 9. The CDR3 consists of 14 residues. The CDR3, as DNA: TGCAGCGTTGAGGCCCCGGGACAGGGATTTGGCTACACCTTC. This codes for CSVEAPGQGFGYTF.